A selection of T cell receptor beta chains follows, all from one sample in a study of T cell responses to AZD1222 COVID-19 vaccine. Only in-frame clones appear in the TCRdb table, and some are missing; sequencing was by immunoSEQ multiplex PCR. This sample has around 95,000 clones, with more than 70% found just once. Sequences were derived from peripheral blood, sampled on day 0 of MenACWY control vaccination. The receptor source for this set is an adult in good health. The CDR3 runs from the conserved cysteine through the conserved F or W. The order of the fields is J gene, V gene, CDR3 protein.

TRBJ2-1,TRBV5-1,CASSIRGDRLDEQFF
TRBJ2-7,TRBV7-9,CASSRDTEPYEQYF
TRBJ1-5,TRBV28,CASSYNSGHQPQHF
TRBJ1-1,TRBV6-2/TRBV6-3,CASSYPGRRANTEAFF
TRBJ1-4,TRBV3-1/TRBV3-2,CASSQDLGGAEKLFF
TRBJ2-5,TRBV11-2,CASSLPAGVQETQYF
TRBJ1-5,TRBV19,CASSRPAGQPQHF
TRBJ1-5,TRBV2,CASSPGGRNQPQHF
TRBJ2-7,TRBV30,CAWGGLTYEQYF
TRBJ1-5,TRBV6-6,CASSYSKGVSNQPQHF
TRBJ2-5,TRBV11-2,CASSFAPTYQETQYF
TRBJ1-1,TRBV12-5,CGEGAGDGEAFF
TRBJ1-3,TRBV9,CASSVVPGNTIYF
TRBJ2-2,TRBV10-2,CASSERAGSPGELFF
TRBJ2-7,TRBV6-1,CASSEDRGRHEQYF
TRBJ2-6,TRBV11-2,CASSSRRNSGANVLTF
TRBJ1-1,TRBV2,CASSGQGTEAFF
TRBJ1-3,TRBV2,CASSPSLSGNTIYF
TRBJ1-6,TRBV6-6,CASSYDVVTSPLHF
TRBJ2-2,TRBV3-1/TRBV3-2,CASTGNTGELFF
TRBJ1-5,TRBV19,CASSIRGSYSNQPQHF
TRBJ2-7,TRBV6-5,CASIPAGTSGSPYF
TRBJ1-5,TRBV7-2,CASSLFGSNQPQHF
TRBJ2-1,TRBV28,CASSPGGLAFWNEQFF
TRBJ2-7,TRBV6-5,CASRGGRAIYEQYF
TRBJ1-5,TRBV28,CASSFTNQPQHF
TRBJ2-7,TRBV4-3,CASSQDRGEGAWEQYF
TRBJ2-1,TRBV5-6,CASSSGTISYNEQFF
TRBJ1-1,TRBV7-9,CASSLAYINTEAFF
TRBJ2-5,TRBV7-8,CASSDRDPPQETQYF
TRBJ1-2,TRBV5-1,CASSLAAGAGDGYTF
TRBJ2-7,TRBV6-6,CASSYSGQGSYEQYF
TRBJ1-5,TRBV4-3,CASSQDSNQPQHF
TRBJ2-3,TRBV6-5,CASTGTSGAVDTQYF
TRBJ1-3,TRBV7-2,CASSFGTANSGNTIYF
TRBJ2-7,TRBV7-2,CASSPPGLAPEQYF
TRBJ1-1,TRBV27,CASSPPLRGTEAFF
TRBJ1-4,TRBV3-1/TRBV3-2,CASSQGRDSYNEKLFF
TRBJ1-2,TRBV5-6,CASSLGRSDGYTF
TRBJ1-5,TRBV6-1,CASREWTGGEGQPQHF